The source of this TCR beta chain is a study of T cell responses to AZD1222 COVID-19 vaccine. Whole-study findings and limits: Spike-specific TCR depth and breadth grew after two AZD1222 doses. The span of vaccine-associated CD4 TCRs extended across spike, with dominance at 160-218 and 743-854.

Trimming removed 5 bases at V and 1 base at J, with 19 bases between. In germline, CDR1 is SGHNT, CDR2 YYREEE (reference sequence). The CDR3 extends over 17 amino acids. Clones were read by immunoSEQ multiplex PCR, and TCRdb kept only the in-frame ones, dropping some. This repertoire shows more than 95,000 clones, 92% found once; its top ten account for about 1.1%. Remarks on this clone: Its antigen is unknown.

Sample: peripheral blood, taken on day 0 of AZD1222 vaccination. The TCR originated in an adult in good health. This chain connects TRBV5-4 to TRBJ1-3; no definite D call. Here the CDR3 reads CASRNSPLPGSGNTIYF. The CDR3 DNA reads TGTGCCAGCAGGAATTCCCCCCTTCCAGGTTCTGGAAACACCATATATTTT.